Following are 22 T cell receptor beta chains from one sample sequenced in a study of T cell changes during pregnancy in multiple sclerosis (dated by TCRdb to 2018 to 2020). Library prep was done by the immunoSEQ multiplex PCR assay. What TCRdb holds here is the immuneACCESS table cut down to in-frame rearrangements. Part of the clones is not present; checked against another copy, under half of the missing clones reflect an unresolved V gene, and the others are unexplained. The sample table contains 95,000 to 100,000 clones; only one count was recorded for 90% to 95% of them. The ten biggest clones cover approximately 2.4% of the sample. Source: peripheral blood, taken after pregnancy. These receptors were taken from a female donor in good health, enrolled as a control in a pregnancy study.

The rearrangement joins TRBV6-5 to TRBJ2-2, with TRBD1 as a possible D gene (5 bases). V was clipped by 2 bases and J by 8 bases, with 12 bases between them. This CDR3 contains 14 residues. Germline CDR1 is MNHEY and CDR2 is SVGAGI. Here the CDR3 reads CASSYGQGMGELFF. In nucleotides, the CDR3 is TGTGCCAGCAGTTACGGTCAGGGCATGGGGGAGCTGTTTTTT.

The chain couples TRBV20-1 to TRBJ2-3; possibly TRBD1 for D (6 bases). Germline lookup yields CDR1 DFQATT and CDR2 SNEGSKA (reference sequence). V dropped 5 bases and J dropped 6 bases, with 9 bases sitting between them. The CDR3 length is 11 residues. CDR3 protein: CSAETGDTQYF. For the CDR3, the DNA is TGCAGTGCTGAAACAGGGGATACGCAGTATTTT.

This clone occurred once. In DNA, the CDR3 is TGCGCCAGCAGCTTACAGGGGGCGTCTAATGAAAAACTGTTTTTT. Translated, it gives CASSLQGASNEKLFF. The chain is built from TRBV5-1 and TRBJ1-4; 9 nucleotides line up with TRBD1. The CDR3 has 15 amino acids. The germline CDR1 and CDR2 sequences are SGHRS and YFSETQ. The trim removed 2 bases at V and 3 bases at J, leaving 2 bases unmatched.

The chain combines TRBV5-4 with TRBJ2-7; 14 bases are shared with TRBD2. The CDR3 consists of 16 residues. The trim removed 4 bases at V and 1 base at J, leaving 4 bases unmatched. From germline, CDR1 is SGHNT and CDR2 YYREEE (reference sequence). The DNA for the CDR3 is TGTGCCAGCAGCCCCCGGACTAGCGGGAGGTCCTACGAGCAGTACTTC. Translated: CASSPRTSGRSYEQYF. Filled out from reference TRBV5-4 and TRBJ2-7, the complete variable domain reads ETGVTQSPTHLIKTRGQQVTLRCSSQSGHNTVSWYQQALGQGPQFIFQYYREEENGRGNFPPRFSGLQFPNYSSELNVNALELDDSALYLCASSPRTSGRSYEQYFGPGTRLTVT.

The CDR3 protein is CASSLAGTLEQYF. The CDR3 nucleotides are TGTGCCAGTAGCCTAGCGGGGACCCTCGAGCAGTACTTC. The V and J genes are TRBV19 and TRBJ2-7; TRBD2 matches at 9 bases. Germline V lookup: CDR1 LNHDA, CDR2 SQIVND (reference sequence). Trimming at V came to 6 bases and at J to 6 bases, leaving 6 bases not matched to a gene. CDR3 length equals 13 residues. Filled out from reference TRBV19 and TRBJ2-7, the complete variable domain reads DGGITQSPKYLFRKEGQNVTLSCEQNLNHDAMYWYRQDPGQGLRLIYYSQIVNDFQKGDIAEGYSVSREKKESFPLTVTSAQKNPTAFYLCASSLAGTLEQYFGPGTRLTVT.

The chain couples TRBV21-1 to TRBJ2-5; the table names TRBD2, a call not compared with the DNA. TRBV21-1 is a listed pseudogene. The CDR3 covers 14 residues. In DNA, the CDR3 is TGTGCCAGCAGCCAAGGGGCGGGAGGAGAGACCCAGTACTTC. Its protein is CASSQGAGGETQYF.

V is TRBV7-2 and J is TRBJ2-1, with 14 positions matching TRBD2. The CDR3 consists of 16 residues. The V gene's germline CDR1 is SGHTA and CDR2 FQGNSA. Trimming at V came to 3 bases and at J to 10 bases, leaving 8 bases not matched to a gene. CDR3 sequence reads: CASSFLGLAGVREQFF. CDR3 sequence (DNA): TGTGCCAGCAGCTTCCTGGGACTAGCGGGAGTCCGAGAGCAGTTCTTC.

V gene TRBV11-3 combines with J gene TRBJ1-5; no reliable D call. The CDR3 is made up of 17 amino acids. V lost 1 base and J 0 bases, leaving 13 bases between the germline ends. Per the germline V gene, CDR1 is SGHNT and CDR2 is YENEEA. The CDR3 bases are TGTGCCAGCAGCTTAGTTTTCTGGAGTTATAGCAATCAGCCCCAGCATTTT. It yields the protein CASSLVFWSYSNQPQHF.

The rearrangement links TRBV19 to TRBJ1-1; D is undetermined. This CDR3 is built from 14 residues. V lost 5 bases, J lost 0 bases, and 10 bases lay in between. Germline lookup yields CDR1 LNHDA and CDR2 SQIVND (reference sequence). The CDR3 DNA sequence: TGTGCCAGTAGTGTCGGACTGCTGAACACTGAAGCTTTCTTT. This translates into CASSVGLLNTEAFF. The variable domain in full, completed from reference TRBV19 and TRBJ1-1, reads DGGITQSPKYLFRKEGQNVTLSCEQNLNHDAMYWYRQDPGQGLRLIYYSQIVNDFQKGDIAEGYSVSREKKESFPLTVTSAQKNPTAFYLCASSVGLLNTEAFFGQGTRLTVV.

This rearrangement joins TRBV11-2 to TRBJ2-7; TRBD2 matches 14 bases. CDR1 is SGHAT and CDR2 is FQNNGV in the germline V gene. The V segment lost 4 bases and the J segment 6 bases; nucleotides outside the gene matches: 11. This CDR3 spans 17 amino acids. The CDR3 loop is CASSWGLAGAPGTEQYF. The CDR3 DNA sequence: TGTGCCAGCAGCTGGGGACTAGCGGGGGCCCCGGGCACCGAGCAGTACTTC.

The chain employs TRBV7-2 and TRBJ2-7, with 8 bases that match TRBD1. The CDR3 extends over 15 amino acids. Germline CDR1 reads SGHTA; CDR2 reads FQGNSA. With 5 bases clipped from V and 3 bases from J, the junction kept 9 bases outside the gene matches. The CDR3 region has the DNA TGTGCCAGCAGCGTTGGGACAGGAACATTCTACGAGCAGTACTTC. Translating it yields CASSVGTGTFYEQYF.

The chain is built from TRBV28 and TRBJ2-7; 7 positions agree with TRBD2. The V gene end was trimmed by 7 bases and the J gene end by 3 bases; junction bases not matched to a gene: 9. CDR1 and CDR2 from the germline V gene are MDHEN and SYDVKM. CDR3 size: 14 residues. CDR3 loop: CASNFGGVDYEQYF. The DNA for the CDR3 is TGTGCCAGCAACTTTGGGGGGGTGGACTACGAGCAGTACTTC.

The CDR3 nucleotides are TGTGCCAGCTCACCCACGGGGGTTGAAGCTTTCTTT. Protein product: CASSPTGVEAFF. This rearrangement joins TRBV18 to TRBJ1-1, with D possibly matching TRBD1 (5 bases). The germline V gene encodes CDR1 KGHSH and CDR2 LQKENI. CDR3 size: 12 residues. Trimming cost V 3 bases and J 7 bases, with 9 bases left between them.

V usage is TRBV4-1 and J usage is TRBJ2-1; no firm D call. The CDR3 length is 13 residues. Germline V gene lookup returns CDR1 MGHRA and CDR2 YSYEKL. V shed 4 bases and J shed 5 bases, with 9 bases lying between them. The CDR3 bases are TGCGCCAGCAGCCCCGGTGTTAACAATGAGCAGTTCTTC. Its translation is CASSPGVNNEQFF.

About this clone itself: Compared with germline, one end of the junction differs, possibly owing to a read error. The chain is built from TRBV5-1 and TRBJ2-1; 14 bases agree with TRBD2. CDR1 and CDR2 from the germline V gene are SGHRS and YFSETQ. This CDR3 is 19 amino acids long. CDR3 sequence reads: CVSDAQGTSGSSSYNEQFF. CDR3 bases: TGCGTCAGCGACGCCCAGGGGACTAGCGGGAGCAGCTCCTACAATGAGCAGTTCTTC. The full variable domain, with the rest looked up from reference TRBV5-1 and TRBJ2-1, is KAGVTQTPRYLIKTRGQQVTLSCSPISGHRSVSWYQQTPGQGLQFLFEYFSETQRNKGNFPGRFSGRQFSNSRSEMNVSTLELGDSALYLCVSDAQGTSGSSSYNEQFFGPGTRLTVL.

The rearrangement uses TRBV30 and TRBJ2-7; D is perhaps TRBD2 (5 bases). With 4 bases removed from V and 0 bases from J, the gap between germline ends came to 13 bases. Germline V gene data show CDR1 as GTSNPN and CDR2 as SVGIG (reference sequence). The CDR3 covers 14 residues. The CDR3 protein is CAWTSFRGSYEQYF. DNA for the CDR3: TGTGCCTGGACGAGTTTCCGGGGCTCCTACGAGCAGTACTTC.

The CDR3 DNA follows: TGTGCCAGCAGCTTGGCGCGGGGGCCCGCCCGGCCCCAGCATTTT. It yields the protein CASSLARGPARPQHF. The genes are TRBV5-4 and TRBJ1-5; possibly TRBD1 for D (6 bases). CDR3 length: 15 amino acids. The germline gives CDR1 SGHNT, CDR2 YYREEE (reference sequence). V lost 0 bases to trimming and J lost 9 bases, with 16 bases between them.

The gene calls are TRBV7-8 and TRBJ2-5; 10 positions match TRBD1. This CDR3 is built from 17 residues. The V and J ends lost 2 bases and 7 bases, in that order; junction bases with no gene match: 13. Germline V gives CDR1 SGHVS, CDR2 FQNEAQ. The CDR3 DNA sequence: TGTGCCAGCAGCTTAATTGGGCGGACAGGGGGGTCCGGGACCCAGTACTTC. Its translation: CASSLIGRTGGSGTQYF. Drawing the rest from reference TRBV7-8 and TRBJ2-5, the complete variable domain is GAGVSQSPRYKVAKRGQDVALRCDPISGHVSLFWYQQALGQGPEFLTYFQNEAQLDKSGLPSDRFFAERPEGSVSTLKIQRTQQEDSAVYLCASSLIGRTGGSGTQYFGPGTRLLVL.

The rearrangement uses TRBV30 and TRBJ2-1; D gene ambiguous. CDR3 size: 13 residues. Germline V lookup: CDR1 GTSNPN, CDR2 SVGIG (reference sequence). Trimming took 4 bases from V and 2 from J, leaving 9 bases between them. The CDR3 loop reads CAWTDTTYNEQFF. In DNA, the CDR3 is TGTGCCTGGACAGATACTACCTACAATGAGCAGTTCTTC. The whole variable domain, filled in from reference TRBV30 and TRBJ2-1, reads SQTIHQWPATLVQPVGSPLSLECTVEGTSNPNLYWYRQAAGRGLQLLFYSVGIGQISSEVPQNLSASRPQDRQFILSSKKLLLSDSGFYLCAWTDTTYNEQFFGPGTRLTVL.

This chain joins TRBV28 and TRBJ2-4; TRBD1 matches 7 bases. The junction had 14 bases not matched to a gene; V was cut back by 6 bases and J by 0 bases. This CDR3 comprises 18 residues. Germline V lookup: CDR1 MDHEN, CDR2 SYDVKM. The CDR3 spells CASSPRLGTALAKNIQYF. The CDR3 DNA reads TGTGCCAGCAGCCCCCGTCTCGGGACAGCTTTAGCCAAAAACATTCAGTACTTC.

The chain joins TRBV5-1 to TRBJ2-1, with unresolved D. Trimming stripped 7 bases from V and 5 bases from J, with 4 bases between. CDR3 length equals 10 residues. Germline CDR1 SGHRS, CDR2 YFSETQ. For the CDR3, the DNA is TGCGCCAGCGGCCACAATGAGCAGTTCTTC. Protein: CASGHNEQFF. The entire variable domain, with the rest obtained from reference TRBV5-1 and TRBJ2-1, is as follows: KAGVTQTPRYLIKTRGQQVTLSCSPISGHRSVSWYQQTPGQGLQFLFEYFSETQRNKGNFPGRFSGRQFSNSRSEMNVSTLELGDSALYLCASGHNEQFFGPGTRLTVL.

The gene calls are TRBV6-5 and TRBJ2-5; the D is unclear. The CDR3 length is 12 residues. The germline CDR1 and CDR2 sequences are MNHEY and SVGAGI. V lost 5 bases and J 5 bases, leaving 9 bases between the germline ends. The CDR3 DNA follows: TGTGCCAGCAGTCCGTCGGAGGAGACCCAGTACTTC. Protein product: CASSPSEETQYF.